This T cell receptor (beta chain) is drawn from a study of technical replicates of blood from a handful of donors. Only in-frame clones appear in the TCRdb table, and some are missing; sequencing was by immunoSEQ multiplex PCR. Among some 78,000 clones listed, 94% were seen once. The V end was cut by 7 bases, the J end by 1 base, with 16 bases between. Germline loops: CDR1 ENHRY, CDR2 SYGVKD. The length of the CDR3 is 15 residues. This chain connects TRBV10-3 to TRBJ1-1, with D unclear. The sample taken for sequencing was T cells isolated from PBMCs. The origin of this receptor is a human donor in good health. The CDR3 DNA reads TGTGCCATCACTCCTGGGCGCCCGCCGAACACTGAAGCTTTCTTT. Its translation: CAITPGRPPNTEAFF.